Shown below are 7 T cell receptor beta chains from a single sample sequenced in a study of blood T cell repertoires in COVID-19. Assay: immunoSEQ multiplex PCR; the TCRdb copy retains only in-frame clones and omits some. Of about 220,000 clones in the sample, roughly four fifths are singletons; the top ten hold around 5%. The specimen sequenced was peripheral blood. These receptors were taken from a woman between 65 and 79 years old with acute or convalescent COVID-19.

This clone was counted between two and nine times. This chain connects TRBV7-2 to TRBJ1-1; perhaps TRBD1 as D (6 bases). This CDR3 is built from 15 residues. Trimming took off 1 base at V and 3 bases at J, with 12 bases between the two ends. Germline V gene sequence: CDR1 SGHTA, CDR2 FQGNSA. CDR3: CASSLEPRGDTEAFF. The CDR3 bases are TGTGCCAGCAGCTTAGAACCCAGGGGAGACACTGAAGCTTTCTTT.

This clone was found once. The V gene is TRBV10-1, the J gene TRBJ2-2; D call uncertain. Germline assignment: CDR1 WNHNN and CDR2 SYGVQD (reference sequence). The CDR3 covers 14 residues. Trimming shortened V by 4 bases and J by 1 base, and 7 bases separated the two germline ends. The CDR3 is CASSAHMNTGELFF. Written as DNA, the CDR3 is TGCGCCAGCAGTGCACATATGAACACCGGGGAGCTGTTTTTT.

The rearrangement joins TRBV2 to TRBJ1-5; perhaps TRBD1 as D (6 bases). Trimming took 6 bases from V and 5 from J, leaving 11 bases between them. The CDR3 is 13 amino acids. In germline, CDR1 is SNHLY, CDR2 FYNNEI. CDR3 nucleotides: TGTGCCAGCAGACCGGGACAAGATCAGCCCCAGCATTTT. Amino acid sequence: CASRPGQDQPQHF.

The CDR3 DNA follows: TGCGCCAGCAGCCAAGAGGGACAGGGGTTGGCCGGGGAGCTGTTTTTT. Encoded protein: CASSQEGQGLAGELFF. V usage is TRBV4-3 and J usage is TRBJ2-2; TRBD1 aligns across 10 bases. Trimming cost V 0 bases and J 6 bases; bases outside gene matches: 4. CDR3 length equals 16 residues. Germline CDR1 and CDR2: LGHNA and YSLEER.

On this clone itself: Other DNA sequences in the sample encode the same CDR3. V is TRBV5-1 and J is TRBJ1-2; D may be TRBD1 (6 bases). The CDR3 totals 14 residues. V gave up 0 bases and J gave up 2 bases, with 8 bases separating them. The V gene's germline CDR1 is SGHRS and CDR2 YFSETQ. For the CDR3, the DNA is TGCGCCAGCAGCTTGGGTCAGGGGAACTATGGCTACACCTTC. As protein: CASSLGQGNYGYTF.

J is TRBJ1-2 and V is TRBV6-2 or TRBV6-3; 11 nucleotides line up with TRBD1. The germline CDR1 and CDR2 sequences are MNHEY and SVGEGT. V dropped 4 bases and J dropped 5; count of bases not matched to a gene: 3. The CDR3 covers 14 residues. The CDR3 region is CASSWTGGIYGYTF. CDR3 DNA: TGTGCCAGCAGTTGGACAGGGGGCATTTATGGCTACACCTTC.

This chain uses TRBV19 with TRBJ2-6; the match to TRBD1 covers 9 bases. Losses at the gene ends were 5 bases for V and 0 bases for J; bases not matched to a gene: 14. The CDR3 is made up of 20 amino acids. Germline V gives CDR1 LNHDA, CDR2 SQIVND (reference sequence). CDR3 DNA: TGTGCCAGTAGTTCTCGGAGGGGGACAGGGTTAGGCTCTGGGGCCAACGTCCTGACTTTC. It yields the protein CASSSRRGTGLGSGANVLTF.